Shown below are 7 T cell receptor beta chains from a single sample sequenced in a study of technical replicates of blood from a few donors. Clones were sequenced by immunoSEQ multiplex PCR, and TCRdb holds only the in-frame ones, with some missing. The sample shows about 71,000 clones, roughly 90% of them seen only once. The sequenced material came from PBMCs. The receptors shown here come from a human donor in good health. Some clones in this sample may be carry-over from other donors' samples.

The chain joins TRBV4-3 to TRBJ2-2; D is unclear. CDR1 and CDR2 from the germline V gene are LGHNA and YSLEER. This CDR3 is 16 amino acids long. V was cut by 1 base and J by 1 base, with 10 bases left in between. CDR3 DNA sequence: TGCGCCAGCAGCCAAGCCCAGGTTCGGAACACCGGGGAGCTGTTTTTT. Its protein product is CASSQAQVRNTGELFF.

The DNA of the CDR3 is TGTGCCAGCAGCCTCGAAGGGACAAGCAATCAGCCCCAGCATTTT. This codes for CASSLEGTSNQPQHF. The chain couples TRBV7-2 to TRBJ1-5, with a tentative D call TRBD1 (6 bases). CDR1 and CDR2 from the germline V gene are SGHTA and FQGNSA. CDR3 size: 15 residues. V lost 5 bases to trimming and J lost 1 base, with 12 bases between them.

This chain uses TRBV27 with TRBJ1-5; TRBD1 agrees at 9 bases. Germline V gives CDR1 MNHEY, CDR2 SMNVEV (reference sequence). V dropped 5 bases and J dropped 5; count of bases not matched to a gene: 10. The CDR3 covers 16 residues. As DNA, the CDR3 is TGTGCCAGCAGTACACGACAGGGGGGATGGGATCAGCCCCAGCATTTT. The encoded protein is CASSTRQGGWDQPQHF.

The chain is built from TRBV6-5 and TRBJ1-6; 9 bases line up with TRBD1. Germline CDR1 MNHEY, CDR2 SVGAGI. The CDR3 runs 15 residues. Trimming at V came to 7 bases and at J to 5 bases, leaving 6 bases not matched to a gene. Here the CDR3 DNA reads TGTGCCAGCACACACCGGGACAGGGATAATTCACCCCTCCACTTT. Its translation: CASTHRDRDNSPLHF.

The chain has TRBV5-6 and TRBJ1-1; the D gene is possibly TRBD1 (5 bases). The CDR3 covers 16 residues. Germline CDR1 SGHDT, CDR2 YYEEEE. The V and J ends lost 5 bases and 0 bases respectively, with 17 bases between them. DNA for the CDR3: TGTGCCAGCAGAGTGGGACTCTTGTTCATGAACACTGAAGCTTTCTTT. Its protein product is CASRVGLLFMNTEAFF.

The chain carries TRBV6-4 and TRBJ2-3; 7 bases map to TRBD2. V shed 5 bases, J shed 2 bases, and the junction held 7 bases outside the gene matches. The CDR3 has 15 residues. CDR1 is MRHNA, CDR2 SNTAGT, per germline. The CDR3 bases are TGTGCCAGCAGTAAGGAGCGGGGAGACACAGATACGCAGTATTTT. Translating it yields CASSKERGDTDTQYF.

J is TRBJ2-1 and V is TRBV7-3, with a tentative D call TRBD1 (5 bases). The V end was cut by 2 bases, the J end by 7 bases, with 9 bases between. Germline V lookup: CDR1 SGHTA, CDR2 FQGTGA. CDR3 size: 13 residues. This CDR3 reads CASSLRYRNEQFF. The DNA for the CDR3 is TGTGCCAGCAGCTTACGTTACAGGAATGAGCAGTTCTTC.